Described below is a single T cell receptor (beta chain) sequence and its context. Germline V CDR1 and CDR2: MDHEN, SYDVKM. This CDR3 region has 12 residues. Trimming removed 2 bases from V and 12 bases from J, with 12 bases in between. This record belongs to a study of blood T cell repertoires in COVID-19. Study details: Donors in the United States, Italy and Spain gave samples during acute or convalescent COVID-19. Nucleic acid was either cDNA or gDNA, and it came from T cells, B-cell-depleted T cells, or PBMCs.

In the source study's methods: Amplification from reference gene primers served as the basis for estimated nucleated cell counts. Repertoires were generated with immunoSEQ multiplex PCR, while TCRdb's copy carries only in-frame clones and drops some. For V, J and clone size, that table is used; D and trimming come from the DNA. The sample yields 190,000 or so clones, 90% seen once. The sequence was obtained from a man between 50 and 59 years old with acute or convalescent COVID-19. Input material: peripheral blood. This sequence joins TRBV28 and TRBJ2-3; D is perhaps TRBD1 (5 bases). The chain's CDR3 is CASSLGRAFQYF. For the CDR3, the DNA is TGTGCCAGCAGTTTAGGCAGGGCCTTTCAGTATTTT.